This record looks at one T cell receptor (beta chain) sequence and its context. TCRdb's table, derived via immunoSEQ multiplex PCR, lists solely in-frame clones and lacks some. The data contain 250,000 or so clones, about 82% of them singletons. This entry belongs to a study of blood T cell repertoires in COVID-19. Sequences were obtained from peripheral blood. This TCR was sampled from a man older than 75 with acute or convalescent COVID-19.

Here the CDR3 reads CASVERATGTDTQYF. The CDR3, as DNA: TGTGCCAGCGTCGAAAGGGCGACAGGGACAGATACGCAGTATTTT. The chain employs TRBV6-5 and TRBJ2-3; 7 nucleotides agree with TRBD1. This CDR3 comprises 15 residues. Trimming at V came to 8 bases and at J to 3 bases, leaving 11 bases not matched to a gene. CDR1 is MNHEY and CDR2 is SVGAGI in the germline V gene.